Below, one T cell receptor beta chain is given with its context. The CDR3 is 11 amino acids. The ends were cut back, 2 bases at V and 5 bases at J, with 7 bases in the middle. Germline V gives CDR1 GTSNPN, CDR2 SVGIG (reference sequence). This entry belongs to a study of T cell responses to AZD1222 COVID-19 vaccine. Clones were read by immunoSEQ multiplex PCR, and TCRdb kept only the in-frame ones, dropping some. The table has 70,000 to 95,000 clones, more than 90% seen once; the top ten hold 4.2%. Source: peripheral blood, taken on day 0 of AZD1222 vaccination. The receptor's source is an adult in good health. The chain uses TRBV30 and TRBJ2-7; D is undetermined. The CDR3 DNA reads TGTGCCTGGAGTAGCGTGAACGAGCAGTACTTC. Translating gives CAWSSVNEQYF.